Shown below are 15 T cell receptor beta chains from a single sample sequenced in a study of blood T cell repertoires in COVID-19. The method was immunoSEQ multiplex PCR; TCRdb's version includes in-frame clones alone and lacks a portion of them. The sample records around 320,000 clones, 90% to 95% being singletons. Sequencing used PBMCs or T cells enriched from blood (not recorded which). These receptors were obtained from a young woman who had been exposed to COVID-19.

This clone was seen more than once but under ten times. The chain recombines TRBV7-2 with TRBJ1-2, with D unresolved. Per germline, CDR1 SGHTA and CDR2 FQGNSA. Trimming shortened V by 5 bases and J by 0 bases, and 10 bases separated the two germline ends. The CDR3 covers 14 residues. CDR3 in amino acids: CASSTSDTNYGYTF. The CDR3 DNA follows: TGTGCCAGCAGCACCAGTGATACTAACTATGGCTACACCTTC.

The chain couples TRBV6-1 to TRBJ1-3; TRBD1 agrees at 7 bases. Germline assignment: CDR1 MNHNS and CDR2 SASEGT. The CDR3 spans 16 residues. Trimming at V came to 4 bases and at J to 3 bases, leaving 9 bases not matched to a gene. DNA for the CDR3: TGTGCCAGCAGTGCATCTACAGGGGTTTATGGAAACACCATATATTTT. Translating gives CASSASTGVYGNTIYF.

The chain employs TRBV7-9 and TRBJ1-2, with 7 bases lining up with TRBD1. After removal of 5 bases from V and 0 bases from J, the junction contained 9 bases not matched to a gene. Germline CDR1 SEHNR, CDR2 FQNEAQ (reference sequence). There are 16 residues in the CDR3. This chain's CDR3 is CASSTTPRGTNYGYTF. In nucleotides, the CDR3 is TGTGCCAGCAGCACTACTCCCAGGGGGACTAACTATGGCTACACCTTC.

This clone was counted between two and nine times. V and J are TRBV7-6 and TRBJ2-1; possibly TRBD1 for D (5 bases). CDR3 size: 15 residues. The ends were cut back, 2 bases at V and 6 bases at J, with 14 bases in the middle. Germline assignment: CDR1 SGHVS and CDR2 FNYEAQ. As DNA, the CDR3 is TGTGCCAGCAGCTTAAATGTTCTGGGGCCCAATGAGCAGTTCTTC. It yields the protein CASSLNVLGPNEQFF. Supplemented by reference TRBV7-6 and TRBJ2-1, the full variable domain reads GAGVSQSPRYKVTKRGQDVALRCDPISGHVSLYWYRQALGQGPEFLTYFNYEAQQDKSGLPNDRFSAERPEGSISTLTIQRTEQRDSAMYRCASSLNVLGPNEQFFGPGTRLTVL.

Here the CDR3 reads CASSSIGQGATEAFF. The CDR3 region has the DNA TGTGCCAGCAGCTCAATCGGACAGGGGGCCACTGAAGCTTTCTTT. The genes are TRBV7-8 and TRBJ1-1, with 11 nucleotides matching TRBD1. This CDR3 has 15 amino acids. Germline V lookup: CDR1 SGHVS, CDR2 FQNEAQ. V trimming: 4 bases; J trimming: 4 bases; junction bases outside the gene matches: 5. The full variable domain, with the rest looked up from reference TRBV7-8 and TRBJ1-1, is GAGVSQSPRYKVAKRGQDVALRCDPISGHVSLFWYQQALGQGPEFLTYFQNEAQLDKSGLPSDRFFAERPEGSVSTLKIQRTQQEDSAVYLCASSSIGQGATEAFFGQGTRLTVV.

The rearrangement uses TRBV4-2 and TRBJ1-1; D is unclear. Per germline, CDR1 LGHNA and CDR2 YNFKEQ. Trimming cost V 5 bases and J 4 bases, with 8 bases left between them. The CDR3 loop spans 12 amino acids. CDR3 in DNA: TGTGCCAGCAGCACAAGTGGCACTGAAGCTTTCTTT. As protein: CASSTSGTEAFF.

The chain is built from TRBV5-1 and TRBJ1-1, with TRBD1 as a possible D gene (6 bases). The CDR3 has 16 residues. Looked up from germline, CDR1 is SGHRS and CDR2 is YFSETQ. V dropped 4 bases and J dropped 0 bases, with 16 bases sitting between them. The CDR3 sequence: CASSRGAGPVNTEAFF. Written as DNA, the CDR3 is TGCGCCAGCAGCCGGGGGGCAGGTCCGGTGAACACTGAAGCTTTCTTT.

The rearrangement uses TRBV7-2 and TRBJ1-2; 7 positions agree with TRBD1. The trim removed 6 bases at V and 8 bases at J, leaving 9 bases unmatched. This CDR3 region has 13 residues. Looked up from germline, CDR1 is SGHTA and CDR2 is FQGNSA. This CDR3 reads CASSRPGQRGYTF. CDR3 DNA: TGTGCCAGCAGTCGACCGGGACAGAGAGGCTACACCTTC.

The CDR3 sequence: CASSEGGGYQPQHF. CDR3 nucleotides: TGTGCCAGCAGTGAAGGCGGGGGATATCAGCCCCAGCATTTT. The V call is TRBV6-1, the J call TRBJ1-5; TRBD1 might be the D (5 bases). Germline CDR1 is MNHNS and CDR2 is SASEGT. With 1 base removed from V and 5 bases from J, the gap between germline ends came to 9 bases. The CDR3 is 14 residues long.

This clone was picked up a small number of times. J is TRBJ2-3 and V is TRBV18, with 10 bases lining up with TRBD1. There are 19 residues in the CDR3. Per germline, CDR1 KGHSH and CDR2 LQKENI. V gave up 2 bases and J gave up 3 bases; unmatched junction bases: 14. The CDR3 DNA follows: TGTGCCAGCTCACCAGTACCGGGACAGGGGAATTCGGTTACAGATACGCAGTATTTT. Translating it yields CASSPVPGQGNSVTDTQYF.

The chain recombines TRBV5-1 with TRBJ2-3; 11 bases match TRBD2. There are 17 residues in the CDR3. Germline V gene data show CDR1 as SGHRS and CDR2 as YFSETQ. V trimming: 0 bases; J trimming: 0 bases; junction bases outside the gene matches: 3. The CDR3 is CASSLDSGGASTDTQYF. The DNA for the CDR3 is TGCGCCAGCAGCTTGGATAGCGGGGGGGCTAGCACAGATACGCAGTATTTT.

The DNA for the CDR3 is TGTGCCAGCAGCCGGGGGGGGGCCGAAGAGACCCAGTACTTC. The encoded protein is CASSRGGAEETQYF. V and J are TRBV5-4 and TRBJ2-5; the match to TRBD2 covers 8 bases. The V segment lost 4 bases and the J segment 3 bases; nucleotides outside the gene matches: 5. Per germline, CDR1 SGHNT and CDR2 YYREEE (reference sequence). The CDR3 spans 14 residues.

The rearrangement joins TRBV3-1 (or the pseudogene TRBV3-2) to TRBJ2-1; 9 bases agree with TRBD1. Germline CDR1 reads LGHDT; CDR2 reads YNNKEL (reference sequence). CDR3 size: 17 residues. V was pared by 0 bases and J by 7 bases, with 10 bases of the junction left unmatched. The CDR3 DNA reads as TGTGCCAGCAGCCAAGATCAGTCTGGACAGGGGTCTAATGAGCAGTTCTTC. Its protein is CASSQDQSGQGSNEQFF.

The chain has TRBV29-1 and TRBJ1-2; D unclear. The CDR3 is 11 amino acids. Germline CDR1 SQVTM, CDR2 ANQGSEA. Trimming shortened V by 7 bases and J by 8 bases, and 14 bases separated the two germline ends. The CDR3 loop is CSATHGQGYTF. The CDR3 DNA reads TGCAGCGCTACTCATGGGCAGGGCTACACCTTC.

The chain is built from TRBV19 and TRBJ1-2; TRBD1 aligns across 9 bases. The CDR3 extends over 13 amino acids. J lost 6 bases, V lost 4 bases, and 3 bases had no gene match. Germline assignment: CDR1 LNHDA and CDR2 SQIVND (reference sequence). In nucleotides, the CDR3 is TGTGCCAGTAGTAGAGGGACAGGGAATGGCTACACCTTC. Its translation: CASSRGTGNGYTF.